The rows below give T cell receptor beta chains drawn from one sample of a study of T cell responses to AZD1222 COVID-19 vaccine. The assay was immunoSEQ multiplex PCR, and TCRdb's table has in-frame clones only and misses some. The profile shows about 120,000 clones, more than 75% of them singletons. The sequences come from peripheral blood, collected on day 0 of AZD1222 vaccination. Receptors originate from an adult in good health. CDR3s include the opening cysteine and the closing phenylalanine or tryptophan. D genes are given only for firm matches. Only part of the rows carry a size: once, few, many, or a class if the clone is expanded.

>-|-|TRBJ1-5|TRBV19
TGTGCCAGTAGTCCTGAACAGGGCTGGGGCAATCAGCCCCAGCATTTT
CASSPEQGWGNQPQHF
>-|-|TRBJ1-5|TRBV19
TGTGCCAGTGCCCTTCAGGACACCATGACCTATAGCAATCAGCCCCAGCATTTT
CASALQDTMTYSNQPQHF
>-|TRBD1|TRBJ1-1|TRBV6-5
TGTGCCAGCAGCCCCGACAGGGCCGGGTACACTGAAGCTTTCTTT
CASSPDRAGYTEAFF
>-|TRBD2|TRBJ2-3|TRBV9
TGTGCCAGCAGCGACGGGACTAGGGTCACAGATACGCAGTATTTT
CASSDGTRVTDTQYF
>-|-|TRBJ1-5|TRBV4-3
TGCGCCAGCAGCCAAGATTTCTCAAAAAATCAGCCCCAGCATTTT
CASSQDFSKNQPQHF
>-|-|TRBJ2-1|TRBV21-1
TGTGCCAGCAGCCCCAGGGCTCTTAACGCCTACAATGAGCAGTTCTTC
CASSPRALNAYNEQFF
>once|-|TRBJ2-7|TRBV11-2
TGTGCCAGCAGGCCAACAGGGACCCCCTACGAGCAGTACTTC
CASRPTGTPYEQYF
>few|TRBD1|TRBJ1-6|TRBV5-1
TGCGCCAGCAGCTTAGCCGGGACAGGGTTATCACCCCTCCACTTT
CASSLAGTGLSPLHF
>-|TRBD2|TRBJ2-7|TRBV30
TGTGCGGGCGGGACTAGCGGGAGCCACGAGCAGTACTTC
CAGGTSGSHEQYF
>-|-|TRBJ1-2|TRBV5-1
TGCGCCAGCAGCTTGAGTCCCGAGAGATGGGCCTATGGCTACACCTTC
CASSLSPERWAYGYTF
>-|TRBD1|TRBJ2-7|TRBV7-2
TGTGCCAGCAGCCCAGGACAGGGGGGCTACGAGCAGTACTTC
CASSPGQGGYEQYF
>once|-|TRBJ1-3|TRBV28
TGTGCCAGCAGTTCCACAGTGTCTGGAAACACCATATATTTT
CASSSTVSGNTIYF
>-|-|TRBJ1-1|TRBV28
TGTGCCAGCATCACCCTGGAGGGAGAAGCTTTCTTT
CASITLEGEAFF
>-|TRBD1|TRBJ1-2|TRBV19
TGTGCCAGTAGTTTAAGACCGGGACAGGGGGACTATGGCTACACCTTC
CASSLRPGQGDYGYTF
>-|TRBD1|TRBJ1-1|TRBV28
TGTGCAATCTCGACAGGGGGCATGAACACTGAAGCTTTCTTT
CAISTGGMNTEAFF
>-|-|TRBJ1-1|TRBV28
TGTGCCAGCAGCTGGGGGAACACTGAAGCTTTCTTT
CASSWGNTEAFF
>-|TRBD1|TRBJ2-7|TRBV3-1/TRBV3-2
TGTGCCAGCAGCTTAGACAGGGGTCCCTACGAGCAGTACTTC
CASSLDRGPYEQYF
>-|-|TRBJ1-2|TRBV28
TGTGCCAGCAGTGGGTCTAACTATGGCTACACCTTC
CASSGSNYGYTF
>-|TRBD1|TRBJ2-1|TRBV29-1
TGCAGCGTCGACGGACAGGGCGGCTCCTACAATGAGCAGTTCTTC
CSVDGQGGSYNEQFF
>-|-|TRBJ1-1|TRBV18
TGTGCCAGCTCACCACTAGGGAACACTGAAGCTTTCTTT
CASSPLGNTEAFF
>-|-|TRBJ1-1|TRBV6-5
TGTGCCAGCAGTTACGGTAGAGAAGCTTTCTTT
CASSYGREAFF
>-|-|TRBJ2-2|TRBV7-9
TGTGCCAGCAGCTTAAACGCCGGGGTCTACACCGGGGAGCTGTTTTTT
CASSLNAGVYTGELFF
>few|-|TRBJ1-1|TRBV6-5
TGTGCCAGCAGTTCCTCTGGGAACACTGAAGCTTTCTTT
CASSSSGNTEAFF
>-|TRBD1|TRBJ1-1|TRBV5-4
TGTGCCAGCAGCCCCCGATCGGGACAGGGGGCTGGCACTGAAGCTTTCTTT
CASSPRSGQGAGTEAFF
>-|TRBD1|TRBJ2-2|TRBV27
TGTGCCAGCAGTTTAAGGGGGCTACGCACCGGGGAGCTGTTTTTT
CASSLRGLRTGELFF
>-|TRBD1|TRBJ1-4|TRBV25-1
TGTGCCAGCAGTGGACGTTTGAACAGGGGGCACGAAAAACTGTTTTTT
CASSGRLNRGHEKLFF
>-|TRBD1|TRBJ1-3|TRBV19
TGTGCCAGCCGCCTGGGACAGTCTAGAAACACCATATATTTT
CASRLGQSRNTIYF
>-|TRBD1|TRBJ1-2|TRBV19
TGTGCCAGTAGTATAGGTGGGAGACAGGGACGTGGCTACACCTTC
CASSIGGRQGRGYTF
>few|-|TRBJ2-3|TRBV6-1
TGTGCCAGCAGTGAAGTGTACACAGATACGCAGTATTTT
CASSEVYTDTQYF
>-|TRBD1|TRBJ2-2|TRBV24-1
TGTGCCACCAGGGACAGGGGGCCCGGGGAGCTGTTTTTT
CATRDRGPGELFF
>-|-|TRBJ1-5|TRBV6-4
TGTGCCAGCAGTCGGGAAGCAAATCAGCCCCAGCATTTT
CASSREANQPQHF
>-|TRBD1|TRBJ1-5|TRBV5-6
TGTGCCAGCAGTGGACAGGACAGCAATCAGCCCCAGCATTTT
CASSGQDSNQPQHF
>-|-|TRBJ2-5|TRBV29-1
TGCAGCGTTGAAGAGCTAGAGACCCAGTACTTC
CSVEELETQYF
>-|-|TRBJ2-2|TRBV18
TGTGCCAGCTCACCACCGCAGGGCCGGAACACCGGGGAGCTGTTTTTT
CASSPPQGRNTGELFF
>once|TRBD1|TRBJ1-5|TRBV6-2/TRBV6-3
TGTGCCAGCAGCCAAAGGACAGGGAATCAGCCCCAGCATTTT
CASSQRTGNQPQHF
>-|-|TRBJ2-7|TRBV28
TGTGCCAGCAGTTCCTCAGGGGAAAGCTCCTACGAGCAGTACTTC
CASSSSGESSYEQYF
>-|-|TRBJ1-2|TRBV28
TGTGCCAGCAGTTTGGGGGGCTTCAACTATGGCTACACCTTC
CASSLGGFNYGYTF
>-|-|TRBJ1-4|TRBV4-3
TGCGCCAGCAGCCAAGGTCTCTCCGGTAATGAAAAACTGTTTTTT
CASSQGLSGNEKLFF
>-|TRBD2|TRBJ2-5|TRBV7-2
TGTGCCAGCAGCTTAGATGGGTTGAGACTAGCGGGAGGGCCGAAGACCCAGTACTTC
CASSLDGLRLAGGPKTQYF
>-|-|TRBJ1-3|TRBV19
TGTGCCAGTAGTATTTCATCAGGGAGGAACACCATATATTTT
CASSISSGRNTIYF
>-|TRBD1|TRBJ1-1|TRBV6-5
TGTGCCAGCAATCTGGGACAGGCGAACACTGAAGCTTTCTTT
CASNLGQANTEAFF
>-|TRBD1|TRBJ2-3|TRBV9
TGTGCCAGCAGCGTAGGACCCCAGGGGGCCCCAGATACGCAGTATTTT
CASSVGPQGAPDTQYF
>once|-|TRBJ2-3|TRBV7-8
TGTGCCAGCAGCTTTGACAGGTTGAGCACAGATACGCAGTATTTT
CASSFDRLSTDTQYF
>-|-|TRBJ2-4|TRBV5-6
TGTGCCAGCAGCACCTCAACAGGAGCCAAAAACATTCAGTACTTC
CASSTSTGAKNIQYF
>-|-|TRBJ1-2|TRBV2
TGTGCCAGGGGTTCAGGGACACAGATCCTCGCCTTC
CARGSGTQILAF
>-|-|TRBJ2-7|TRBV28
TGTGCCAGCAGTTTGTACGAGCAGTACTTC
CASSLYEQYF